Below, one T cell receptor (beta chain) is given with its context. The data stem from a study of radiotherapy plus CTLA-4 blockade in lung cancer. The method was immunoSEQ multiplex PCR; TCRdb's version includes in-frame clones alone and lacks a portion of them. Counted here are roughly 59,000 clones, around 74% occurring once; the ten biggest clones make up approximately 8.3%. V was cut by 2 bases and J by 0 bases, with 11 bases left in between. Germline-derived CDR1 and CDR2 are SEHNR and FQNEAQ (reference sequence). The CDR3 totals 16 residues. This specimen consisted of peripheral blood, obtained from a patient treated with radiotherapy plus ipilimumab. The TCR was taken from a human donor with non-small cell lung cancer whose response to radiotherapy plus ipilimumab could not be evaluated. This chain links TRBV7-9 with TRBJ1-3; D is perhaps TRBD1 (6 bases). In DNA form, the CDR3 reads TGTGCCAGCAGCTTACCGGGACATCTCTCTGGAAACACCATATATTTT. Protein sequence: CASSLPGHLSGNTIYF.